This T cell receptor beta chain appears in the sequencing data of a study of T cells after posttransplantation cyclophosphamide. Overall study results and limits: Recipient CMV seropositivity and CMV reactivation strongly tracked TRB clonality. Later blood repertoires were often dominated by clones from the donor CD8+ memory compartment.

Data came from immunoSEQ multiplex PCR; TCRdb stores just in-frame clones and leaves some out. The sample holds approximately 23,000 clones, more than 70% seen once. In regard to this clone: Antigen specificity is unknown.

Deletions cut 4 bases from V and 0 bases from J, with 13 bases between. Germline V CDR1 and CDR2: SGHNT, YYREEE (reference sequence). The CDR3 is made up of 15 amino acids. The source is a woman in her sixties or seventies with a blood cancer, CMV-positive, and with a related stem cell donor. Sequencing was carried out using PBMCs. V and J are TRBV5-4 and TRBJ1-1, with TRBD1 as a possible D gene (6 bases). The CDR3 here is CASSPDRIMNTEAFF. CDR3 DNA sequence: TGTGCCAGCAGCCCGGACAGAATAATGAACACTGAAGCTTTCTTT.